A single sample is the source of the 32 T cell receptor beta chains below, sequenced in a study of radiotherapy plus CTLA-4 blockade in lung cancer. Repertoires were generated with immunoSEQ multiplex PCR, while TCRdb's copy carries only in-frame clones and drops some. Of 70,000 to 90,000 clones listed, about four fifths were seen once; the top ten hold about 0.79%. Sample: peripheral blood, taken from a patient treated with radiotherapy plus ipilimumab. The source of these receptors is a human donor with non-small cell lung cancer who had stable disease on radiotherapy plus ipilimumab.

This clone appeared a few times. The chain links TRBV5-5 to TRBJ1-2, with 8 bases lining up with TRBD1. The CDR3 runs to 14 residues. Losses at the gene ends were 2 bases for V and 1 base for J; bases not matched to a gene: 1. Germline V CDR1 and CDR2: SGHKS, YYEKEE (reference sequence). CDR3 DNA sequence: TGTGCCAGCAGCTTACAGGGGGATAACTATGGCTACACCTTC. The encoded protein is CASSLQGDNYGYTF. The full variable domain, in which reference TRBV5-5 and TRBJ1-2 provide the parts outside the CDR3, is DAGVTQSPTHLIKTRGQQVTLRCSPISGHKSVSWYQQVLGQGPQFIFQYYEKEERGRGNFPDRFSARQFPNYSSELNVNALLLGDSALYLCASSLQGDNYGYTFGSGTRLTVV.

The chain employs TRBV6-1 and TRBJ1-5, with TRBD1 matching over 7 bases. The CDR3 covers 15 residues. Germline V gives CDR1 MNHNS, CDR2 SASEGT. The V segment lost 6 bases and the J segment 7 bases; nucleotides outside the gene matches: 12. The CDR3 region is CASRTGTARNQPQHF. The CDR3 DNA is TGTGCCAGCAGAACCGGGACAGCGAGAAACCAGCCCCAGCATTTT.

This chain joins TRBV5-4 and TRBJ2-5; the match to TRBD2 covers 7 bases. V shed 4 bases, J shed 1 base, and the junction held 7 bases outside the gene matches. In germline, CDR1 is SGHNT, CDR2 YYREEE (reference sequence). The CDR3 extends over 15 amino acids. The CDR3 nucleotides read TGTGCCAGCAGCGGGCGGACTAGGACCCAAGAGACCCAGTACTTC. Protein product: CASSGRTRTQETQYF. Full variable domain (outside the CDR3, taken from reference TRBV5-4 and TRBJ2-5): ETGVTQSPTHLIKTRGQQVTLRCSSQSGHNTVSWYQQALGQGPQFIFQYYREEENGRGNFPPRFSGLQFPNYSSELNVNALELDDSALYLCASSGRTRTQETQYFGPGTRLLVL.

The chain carries TRBV9 and TRBJ1-5; 8 nucleotides align to TRBD1. The V gene end was trimmed by 4 bases and the J gene end by 1 base; junction bases not matched to a gene: 7. Germline-derived CDR1 and CDR2 are SGDLS and YYNGEE. The CDR3 length is 16 residues. This CDR3 is CASSPRTGLSNQPQHF. Here the CDR3 DNA reads TGTGCCAGCAGCCCCCGGACAGGGCTCAGCAATCAGCCCCAGCATTTT.

V gene TRBV5-4 combines with J gene TRBJ1-6; possibly TRBD1 for D (6 bases). Germline CDR1 and CDR2: SGHNT and YYREEE (reference sequence). The CDR3 is made up of 13 amino acids. The ends were cut back, 4 bases at V and 7 bases at J, with 9 bases in the middle. The CDR3 DNA reads as TGTGCCAGCAGCACACAGGGAAATTCACCCCTCCACTTT. Its translation: CASSTQGNSPLHF.

The chain has TRBV29-1 and TRBJ2-7; 7 nucleotides line up with TRBD1. Trimming at V came to 0 bases and at J to 1 base, leaving 12 bases not matched to a gene. The CDR3 consists of 17 residues. Germline CDR1 SQVTM, CDR2 ANQGSEA. The CDR3 sequence: CSVEEGYDRAGSYEQYF. CDR3 nucleotide sequence: TGCAGCGTTGAAGAGGGCTATGACAGGGCGGGTTCCTACGAGCAGTACTTC.

The chain carries TRBV11-3 and TRBJ2-1, with D unresolved. This CDR3 region has 12 residues. The V end was cut by 3 bases, the J end by 5 bases, with 5 bases between. From germline, CDR1 is SGHNT and CDR2 YENEEA. CDR3 protein: CASSFQDNEQFF. The CDR3 DNA reads TGTGCCAGCAGCTTTCAGGACAATGAGCAGTTCTTC.

The rearrangement uses TRBV9 and TRBJ1-2; D possibly corresponds to TRBD1 (5 bases). The CDR3 contains 13 residues. Germline values: CDR1 SGDLS, CDR2 YYNGEE. V was trimmed by 1 base and J by 4 bases, leaving 8 bases between them. The CDR3 sequence is CASSVSGIYGYTF. For the CDR3, the DNA is TGTGCCAGCAGCGTATCAGGGATCTATGGCTACACCTTC.

The chain joins TRBV6-5 to TRBJ2-5; TRBD1 matches 8 bases. The ends lost 6 bases at V and 7 bases at J; junction bases unmatched: 13. Germline loops: CDR1 MNHEY, CDR2 SVGAGI. This CDR3 has 15 amino acids. The CDR3 reads CASRDPGQVLGTQYF. The CDR3 region has the DNA TGTGCCAGCAGGGACCCGGGACAGGTCCTGGGGACCCAGTACTTC.

The chain is built from TRBV7-9 and TRBJ2-7; a possible D gene is TRBD1 (5 bases). In germline, CDR1 is SEHNR, CDR2 FQNEAQ (reference sequence). CDR3 length: 14 residues. Trimming removed 6 bases at V and 2 bases at J, with 14 bases between. CDR3 sequence: CASSSQGFPYEQYF. The CDR3 DNA reads as TGTGCCAGCAGTTCTCAGGGTTTCCCCTACGAGCAGTACTTC.

The chain recombines TRBV9 with TRBJ1-3; maybe TRBD1 (5 bases). Between the trimmed V and J ends, which lost 3 bases and 0 bases, there was a span of 16 bases. The CDR3 has 17 amino acids. Germline V gene data show CDR1 as SGDLS and CDR2 as YYNGEE. CDR3 nucleotide sequence: TGTGCCAGCAGCGCGTCACTATCTACAGGCTCTGGAAACACCATATATTTT. It is translated as CASSASLSTGSGNTIYF.

The chain carries TRBV19 and TRBJ2-7, with D perhaps matching TRBD1 (6 bases). The CDR3 has 12 residues. Germline V gene sequence: CDR1 LNHDA, CDR2 SQIVND (reference sequence). V lost 1 base and J lost 13, with 14 bases in between. This CDR3 is CASSIGQAYLYF. Written as DNA, the CDR3 is TGTGCCAGTAGTATAGGACAGGCCTACCTCTACTTC.

The rearrangement links TRBV28 to TRBJ1-1; a weak D match, TRBD1 (6 bases). The V end lost 3 bases, the J end lost 0 bases, and 8 bases lay between the germline ends. This CDR3 contains 14 residues. The V gene's germline CDR1 is MDHEN and CDR2 SYDVKM. This CDR3 reads CASSFRGLNTEAFF. DNA for the CDR3: TGTGCCAGCAGTTTCAGGGGATTGAACACTGAAGCTTTCTTT.

The V call is TRBV19, the J call TRBJ2-4; 7 bases match TRBD1. The CDR3 spans 12 residues. Germline assignment: CDR1 LNHDA and CDR2 SQIVND (reference sequence). V gave up 9 bases and J gave up 7 bases; unmatched junction bases: 6. The CDR3 sequence is CASRDSWNIQYF. DNA for the CDR3: TGTGCCAGCCGGGACAGCTGGAACATTCAGTACTTC. The entire variable domain, with the rest obtained from reference TRBV19 and TRBJ2-4, is as follows: DGGITQSPKYLFRKEGQNVTLSCEQNLNHDAMYWYRQDPGQGLRLIYYSQIVNDFQKGDIAEGYSVSREKKESFPLTVTSAQKNPTAFYLCASRDSWNIQYFGAGTRLSVL.

This chain connects TRBV11-2 to TRBJ2-5; TRBD1 might be the D (5 bases). This CDR3 spans 16 amino acids. V lost 2 bases to trimming and J lost 5 bases, with 18 bases between them. Germline CDR1 reads SGHAT; CDR2 reads FQNNGV. The CDR3 here is CASSLISRWGRETQYF. CDR3 sequence (DNA): TGTGCCAGCAGCTTAATTTCCCGATGGGGCCGGGAGACCCAGTACTTC.

V and J are TRBV6-4 and TRBJ2-6; D is possibly TRBD1 (7 bases). Deletions cut 6 bases from V and 1 base from J, with 19 bases between. The CDR3 length is 18 residues. Germline lookup yields CDR1 MRHNA and CDR2 SNTAGT. The CDR3 region is CASSPEAGQYSGANVLTF. The CDR3 nucleotides are TGTGCCAGCAGCCCGGAGGCGGGACAGTATTCTGGGGCCAACGTCCTGACTTTC.

The gene calls are TRBV28 and TRBJ1-4; no clear D gene. Germline lookup yields CDR1 MDHEN and CDR2 SYDVKM. The CDR3 runs to 17 residues. V lost 3 bases and J 0 bases, leaving 14 bases between the germline ends. CDR3 sequence (DNA): TGTGCCAGCAGTTTTCGTCACAGTGGATCAACTAATGAAAAACTGTTTTTT. Protein sequence: CASSFRHSGSTNEKLFF.

This clone was recorded a few times. V is TRBV6-1 and J is TRBJ1-2; TRBD1 agrees at 10 bases. Germline loops: CDR1 MNHNS, CDR2 SASEGT. J gave up 2 bases and V 8 bases, and 5 bases lay outside the gene matches. The CDR3 is 14 amino acids. In DNA, the CDR3 is TGTGCCAGCTCAGGACAGGGGGAGAACTATGGCTACACCTTC. This translates into CASSGQGENYGYTF.

This clone was observed a single time. Relative to the germline gene, one junction end is altered; a read error may explain this. The chain is built from TRBV5-5 and TRBJ1-5, with D uncertain. The CDR3 consists of 14 residues. The V gene's germline CDR1 is SGHKS and CDR2 YYEKEE (reference sequence). CDR3 region: CASGLGGGNQPQHF. CDR3 DNA sequence: TGTGCCAGCGGCTTGGGAGGTGGCAATCAGCCCCAGCATTTT.

The V and J genes are TRBV6-1 and TRBJ1-6; D call uncertain. The CDR3 loop spans 13 amino acids. Deletions cut 8 bases from V and 6 bases from J, with 11 bases between. Germline V lookup: CDR1 MNHNS, CDR2 SASEGT. The CDR3 coding sequence is TGTGCCAGCTTGGATAATATTAATTCACCCCTCCACTTT. Protein sequence: CASLDNINSPLHF.

This chain joins TRBV9 and TRBJ2-5; unclear D gene. The closer fit of TRBJ2-7 to the DNA end suggests the J call may be wrong. CDR1 is SGDLS, CDR2 YYNGEE, per germline. The CDR3 runs to 13 residues. Written as DNA, the CDR3 is TGTGCCAGCAGCGTAATATCCGGATACGAGCAGTACTTC. It encodes CASSVISGYEQYF.

The chain carries TRBV5-8 and TRBJ2-2, with D possibly TRBD1 on 6 matching bases. With 3 bases removed from V and 5 bases from J, the gap between germline ends came to 11 bases. The germline V gene encodes CDR1 SGHTS and CDR2 YDEGEE. The CDR3 spans 14 residues. This CDR3 is CASSSWTETGELFF. CDR3 nucleotide sequence: TGTGCCAGCAGCTCCTGGACAGAGACCGGGGAGCTGTTTTTT.

Only a few counts were recorded for this clone. The chain uses TRBV11-3 and TRBJ2-1, with 12 positions matching TRBD2. The CDR3 has 14 amino acids. Germline V gene sequence: CDR1 SGHNT, CDR2 YENEEA. Trimming cost V 4 bases and J 8 bases; bases outside gene matches: 3. CDR3 nucleotides: TGTGCCAGCAGCTACGGACTAGCGGGGCATGAGCAGTTCTTC. Its protein product is CASSYGLAGHEQFF.

This clone was seen once. The chain has TRBV6-1 and TRBJ2-2; D ambiguous. V was trimmed by 2 bases and J by 6 bases, leaving 10 bases between them. The germline gives CDR1 MNHNS, CDR2 SASEGT. The CDR3 totals 14 residues. This CDR3 reads CASSELTGPGELFF. The CDR3 DNA sequence: TGTGCCAGCAGTGAACTGACGGGCCCCGGGGAGCTGTTTTTT.

The chain uses TRBV29-1 and TRBJ1-2; 7 nucleotides line up with TRBD1. After removal of 1 base from V and 13 bases from J, the junction contained 12 bases not matched to a gene. Germline lookup yields CDR1 SQVTM and CDR2 ANQGSEA. The CDR3 spans 13 residues. CDR3 DNA: TGCAGCGTTGAAGGGGCAGGGGGACGCCTACGCACCTTC. It translates to CSVEGAGGRLRTF.

The V gene is TRBV5-1, the J gene TRBJ1-2; no clear D. The CDR3 spans 13 residues. Trimming took off 0 bases at V and 2 bases at J, with 5 bases between the two ends. Germline lookup yields CDR1 SGHRS and CDR2 YFSETQ. The CDR3 loop is CASSLGQNYGYTF. The CDR3, as DNA: TGCGCCAGCAGCTTGGGGCAGAACTATGGCTACACCTTC.

V gene TRBV27 combines with J gene TRBJ1-4, with 8 bases lining up with TRBD1. There are 16 residues in the CDR3. Germline V gives CDR1 MNHEY, CDR2 SMNVEV (reference sequence). V trimming: 6 bases; J trimming: 0 bases; junction bases outside the gene matches: 6. The CDR3 DNA reads TGTGCCAGCAGCCCACGGACAGGGACAACTAATGAAAAACTGTTTTTT. As protein: CASSPRTGTTNEKLFF.

The genes are TRBV27 and TRBJ2-6; 7 bases map to TRBD1. This CDR3 contains 15 residues. The junction had 2 bases not matched to a gene; V was cut back by 2 bases and J by 4 bases. From germline, CDR1 is MNHEY and CDR2 SMNVEV (reference sequence). The CDR3 DNA sequence: TGTGCCAGCAGTTTAAGGGGGCCGGGGGCCAACGTCCTGACTTTC. Its protein product is CASSLRGPGANVLTF.

This clone occurred once. J is TRBJ1-5 and V is TRBV7-3; TRBD1 agrees at 8 bases. The V segment lost 5 bases and the J segment 5 bases; nucleotides outside the gene matches: 5. There are 14 residues in the CDR3. Germline V gives CDR1 SGHTA, CDR2 FQGTGA. CDR3 in DNA: TGTGCCAGCAGCGCCACAGGGGGGGATCAGCCCCAGCATTTT. It codes for CASSATGGDQPQHF. The full variable domain, rest sourced from reference TRBV7-3 and TRBJ1-5, is GAGVSQTPSNKVTEKGKYVELRCDPISGHTALYWYRQSLGQGPEFLIYFQGTGAADDSGLPNDRFFAVRPEGSVSTLKIQRTERGDSAVYLCASSATGGDQPQHFGDGTRLSIL.

This chain uses TRBV6-6 with TRBJ2-7; 7 nucleotides agree with TRBD1. V lost 3 bases to trimming and J lost 3 bases; unmatched junction nucleotides: 11. The germline V gene has CDR1 MNHNY and CDR2 SVGAGI (reference sequence). The CDR3 contains 16 residues. DNA for the CDR3: TGTGCCAGCAGTTATTCCCGGACAGGTGGGAACTACGAGCAGTACTTC. Translating gives CASSYSRTGGNYEQYF.

This sequence joins TRBV29-1 and TRBJ2-5; perhaps TRBD1 as D (5 bases). V was clipped by 5 bases and J by 3 bases, with 28 bases between them. This CDR3 region has 18 residues. Germline loops: CDR1 SQVTM, CDR2 ANQGSEA. CDR3 coding DNA: TGCAGCGTTTATTTGGGGCCGGACATCGGAGTACAGGAAGAGACCCAGTACTTC. Amino acids: CSVYLGPDIGVQEETQYF.

Regarding this clone: This CDR3 is also generated by other DNA sequences in the sample. The chain employs TRBV9 and TRBJ1-2; 7 nucleotides match TRBD1. The germline gives CDR1 SGDLS, CDR2 YYNGEE. V lost 2 bases, J lost 2 bases, and 9 bases stayed unmatched. This CDR3 contains 16 residues. CDR3 loop: CASSVFDRVGNYGYTF. The DNA of the CDR3 is TGTGCCAGCAGCGTCTTCGACAGGGTTGGGAACTATGGCTACACCTTC.